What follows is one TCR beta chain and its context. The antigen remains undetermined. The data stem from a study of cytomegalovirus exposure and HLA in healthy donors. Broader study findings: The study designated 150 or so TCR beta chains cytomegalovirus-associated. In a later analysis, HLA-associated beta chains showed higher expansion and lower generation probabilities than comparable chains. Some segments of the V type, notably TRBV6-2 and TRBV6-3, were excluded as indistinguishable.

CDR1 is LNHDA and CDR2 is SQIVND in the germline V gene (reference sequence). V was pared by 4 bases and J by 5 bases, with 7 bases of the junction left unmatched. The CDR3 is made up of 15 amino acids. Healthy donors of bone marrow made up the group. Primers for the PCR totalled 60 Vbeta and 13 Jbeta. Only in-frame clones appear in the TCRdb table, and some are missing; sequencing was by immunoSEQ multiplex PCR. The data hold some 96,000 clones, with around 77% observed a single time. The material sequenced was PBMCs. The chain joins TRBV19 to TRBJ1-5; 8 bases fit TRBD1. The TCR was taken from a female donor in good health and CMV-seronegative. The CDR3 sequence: CASSRILQGDQPQHF. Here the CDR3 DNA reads TGTGCCAGTAGTAGAATCTTACAGGGGGATCAGCCCCAGCATTTT. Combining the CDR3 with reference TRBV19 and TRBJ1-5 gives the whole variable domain DGGITQSPKYLFRKEGQNVTLSCEQNLNHDAMYWYRQDPGQGLRLIYYSQIVNDFQKGDIAEGYSVSREKKESFPLTVTSAQKNPTAFYLCASSRILQGDQPQHFGDGTRLSIL.